These 20 T cell receptor beta chains originate from one sample sequenced in a study of blood T cell repertoires in COVID-19. Sequenced by immunoSEQ multiplex PCR; TCRdb stores in-frame clones only, minus some. The table records tens of thousands of clones, 75% to 95% of them present only once. Sequenced material: peripheral blood. Every receptor here comes from an elderly woman with acute or convalescent COVID-19.

This chain connects TRBV18 to TRBJ2-7, with D perhaps matching TRBD1 (6 bases). The CDR3 totals 11 residues. CDR1 and CDR2 from the germline V gene are KGHSH and LQKENI. V lost 3 bases and J 13 bases, leaving 13 bases between the germline ends. CDR3 region: CASSPADSIYF. CDR3 bases: TGTGCCAGCTCACCCGCGGACAGCATTTACTTC.

The genes are TRBV5-5 and TRBJ1-1; 7 bases match TRBD1. Trimming took 4 bases from V and 5 from J; bases not matched to a gene: 11. Germline V gives CDR1 SGHKS, CDR2 YYEKEE (reference sequence). The CDR3 has 15 residues. The CDR3 reads CASSQFNRGGTEAFF. Written as DNA, the CDR3 is TGTGCCAGCAGCCAATTTAACAGGGGAGGTACTGAAGCTTTCTTT.

The chain is built from TRBV25-1 and TRBJ1-2; 10 bases line up with TRBD1. Germline loops: CDR1 MGHDK, CDR2 SYGVNS. J lost 4 bases, V lost 3 bases, and 8 bases had no gene match. The CDR3 extends over 16 amino acids. For the CDR3, the DNA is TGTGCCAGCAGTGACACCGGGACAGGGGAGATCTATGGCTACACCTTC. Its translation: CASSDTGTGEIYGYTF.

V gene TRBV29-1 combines with J gene TRBJ1-2, with TRBD1 matching 7 bases. V dropped 7 bases and J dropped 0; count of bases not matched to a gene: 5. This CDR3 spans 13 amino acids. The germline V gene has CDR1 SQVTM and CDR2 ANQGSEA. The CDR3 sequence: CSGGQESNYGYTF. Here the CDR3 DNA reads TGCAGCGGCGGACAGGAGTCTAACTATGGCTACACCTTC.

V usage is TRBV3-1 (or the pseudogene TRBV3-2) and J usage is TRBJ1-4; 8 bases agree with TRBD1. CDR3 length equals 14 residues. Germline V lookup: CDR1 LGHDT, CDR2 YNNKEL (reference sequence). After removal of 7 bases from V and 5 bases from J, the junction contained 6 bases not matched to a gene. This chain's CDR3 is CASNQGASNEKLFF. CDR3 sequence (DNA): TGTGCCAGCAACCAGGGGGCCTCCAATGAAAAACTGTTTTTT.

The J gene is TRBJ1-1, the V gene TRBV29-1, with a tentative D call TRBD1 (6 bases). Trimming shortened V by 7 bases and J by 4 bases, and 16 bases separated the two germline ends. This CDR3 spans 13 amino acids. Germline V gives CDR1 SQVTM, CDR2 ANQGSEA. CDR3 coding DNA: TGCAGCGCTCGTGCCTTACAGGGCACTGAAGCTTTCTTT. This codes for CSARALQGTEAFF.

V gene TRBV3-1 (or the pseudogene TRBV3-2) combines with J gene TRBJ2-1, with D perhaps TRBD1 (5 bases). V was shortened by 2 bases and J by 0 bases, with 8 bases between the two germline ends. CDR1 and CDR2 (germline): LGHDT, YNNKEL (reference sequence). The length of the CDR3 is 15 residues. The CDR3 bases are TGTGCCAGCAGCCAATTTACAGGCTCCTACAATGAGCAGTTCTTC. It is translated as CASSQFTGSYNEQFF.

The rearrangement links TRBV5-1 to TRBJ2-1; possibly TRBD1 for D (5 bases). The CDR3 spans 14 residues. V was pared by 2 bases and J by 9 bases, with 15 bases between. Germline CDR1 is SGHRS and CDR2 is YFSETQ. The CDR3 DNA follows: TGCGCCAGCAGCTTCGAAGGGGCTCTTGGTGAGCAGTTCTTC. It yields the protein CASSFEGALGEQFF.

The rearrangement uses TRBV2 and TRBJ2-2; 8 bases are shared with TRBD2. CDR3 length: 16 amino acids. Losses at the gene ends were 6 bases for V and 2 bases for J; bases not matched to a gene: 8. CDR1 SNHLY and CDR2 FYNNEI come from the germline V gene. The CDR3 bases are TGTGCCAGCAGCACCTTTAGCGGGACCAACACCGGGGAGCTGTTTTTT. Protein product: CASSTFSGTNTGELFF.

The genes are TRBV30 and TRBJ1-5; tentatively, D is TRBD1 (5 bases). Trimming took 5 bases from V and 3 from J, leaving 11 bases between them. Germline CDR1 GTSNPN, CDR2 SVGIG (reference sequence). The CDR3 is 13 residues long. In DNA form, the CDR3 reads TGTGCCTGGGCGACAGCTTCCAATCAGCCCCAGCATTTT. Residues: CAWATASNQPQHF.

J is TRBJ2-1 and V is TRBV9; 11 bases map to TRBD2. With V trimmed by 3 bases and J by 4 bases, 3 bases remained unmatched. There are 15 residues in the CDR3. The germline CDR1 and CDR2 sequences are SGDLS and YYNGEE. The CDR3: CASSASGGHYNEQFF. In DNA form, the CDR3 reads TGTGCCAGCAGCGCTAGCGGGGGGCATTACAATGAGCAGTTCTTC.

This sequence joins TRBV6-6 and TRBJ1-2; D is uncertain. Trimming took off 6 bases at V and 5 bases at J, with 19 bases between the two ends. Germline CDR1 is MNHNY and CDR2 is SVGAGI (reference sequence). The CDR3 contains 15 residues. The CDR3 loop reads CASSQPGPRGYGYTF. The CDR3 region has the DNA TGTGCCAGCAGCCAACCGGGCCCCAGAGGGTATGGCTACACCTTC.

The chain carries TRBV25-1 and TRBJ1-1, with TRBD1 matching 7 bases. The CDR3 covers 14 residues. Trimming took 0 bases from V and 4 from J; bases not matched to a gene: 2. Germline lookup yields CDR1 MGHDK and CDR2 SYGVNS. CDR3 coding DNA: TGTGCCAGCAGTGAATATACAGGGGTCACTGAAGCTTTCTTT. It is translated as CASSEYTGVTEAFF.

This clone appeared a single time. The V and J genes are TRBV4-3 and TRBJ2-2, with D perhaps matching TRBD2 (5 bases). V gave up 0 bases and J gave up 1 base, with 15 bases separating them. The germline V gene has CDR1 LGHNA and CDR2 YSLEER. The CDR3 consists of 18 residues. As DNA, the CDR3 is TGCGCCAGCAGCCAAGAAAGGAATAGCGTGGGGAACACCGGGGAGCTGTTTTTT. This sequence encodes CASSQERNSVGNTGELFF.

The rearrangement uses TRBV11-1 and TRBJ1-1; 7 positions agree with TRBD1. Germline assignment: CDR1 SGHAT and CDR2 FQDESV (reference sequence). This CDR3 contains 15 residues. V lost 5 bases to trimming and J lost 3 bases; unmatched junction nucleotides: 9. The CDR3 DNA reads as TGTGCCAGCAGCCCGCCGAGGGGGCATCACACTGAAGCTTTCTTT. Encoded protein: CASSPPRGHHTEAFF.

The chain uses TRBV11-3 and TRBJ2-1, with 12 positions matching TRBD2. This CDR3 comprises 15 residues. CDR1 SGHNT and CDR2 YENEEA come from the germline V gene. The trim removed 5 bases at V and 6 bases at J, leaving 5 bases unmatched. The DNA of the CDR3 is TGTGCCAGCAGCCATAGACTAGCGGGGGCCAATGAGCAGTTCTTC. This translates into CASSHRLAGANEQFF.

This chain links TRBV10-3 with TRBJ2-3; possible D gene TRBD2, 5 bases. V dropped 10 bases and J dropped 3 bases, with 17 bases sitting between them. The V gene's germline CDR1 is ENHRY and CDR2 SYGVKD. CDR3 length: 14 residues. Written as DNA, the CDR3 is TGTGCCACCTCTTCATCCTCGGGGACAGATACGCAGTATTTT. Residues: CATSSSSGTDTQYF.

V usage is TRBV18 and J usage is TRBJ1-1, with a weak D call TRBD1 (6 bases). Per the germline V gene, CDR1 is KGHSH and CDR2 is LQKENI. This CDR3 has 15 residues. The ends were cut back, 8 bases at V and 5 bases at J, with 21 bases in the middle. CDR3 amino acids: CASLLGGQGGTEAFF. The CDR3 nucleotides read TGTGCCAGCCTCCTGGGGGGGCAGGGTGGTACTGAAGCTTTCTTT.

In this sample, this clone turned up once. This rearrangement joins TRBV10-3 to TRBJ1-2, with 7 bases that match TRBD1. V lost 3 bases and J lost 4; bases outside the gene matches: 5. Germline V gives CDR1 ENHRY, CDR2 SYGVKD. The CDR3 runs 14 residues. CDR3 region: CAISEPGGIYGYTF. The CDR3 DNA reads as TGTGCCATCAGTGAACCAGGGGGGATCTATGGCTACACCTTC.

The gene calls are TRBV19 and TRBJ1-2; TRBD1 aligns across 8 bases. This CDR3 comprises 14 residues. Germline loops: CDR1 LNHDA, CDR2 SQIVND (reference sequence). The J segment lost 7 bases and the V segment lost 3 bases, leaving 7 bases of the junction unmatched. The CDR3 reads CASSIGQGTGGYTF. The CDR3 DNA is TGTGCCAGTAGTATTGGACAGGGAACGGGTGGCTACACCTTC.